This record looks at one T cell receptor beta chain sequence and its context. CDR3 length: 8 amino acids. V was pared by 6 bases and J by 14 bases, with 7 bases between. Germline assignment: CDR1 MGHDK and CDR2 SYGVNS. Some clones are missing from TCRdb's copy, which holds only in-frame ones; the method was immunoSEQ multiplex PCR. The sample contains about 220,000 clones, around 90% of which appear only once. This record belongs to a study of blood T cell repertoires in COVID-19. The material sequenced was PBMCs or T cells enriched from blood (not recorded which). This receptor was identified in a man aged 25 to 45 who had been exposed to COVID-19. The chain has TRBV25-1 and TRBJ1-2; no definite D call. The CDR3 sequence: CASRPTTF. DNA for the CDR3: TGTGCCAGCAGACCAACAACCTTC.